This T cell receptor (beta chain) was obtained from a study of long-term antiretroviral therapy in people with HIV. Findings of the study overall: In the period from the mid-2000s to the late 2010s, blood was collected, possibly under older ART regimens. Controls showed broader CDR3 length ranges than did the HIV repertoires.

Germline V gene data show CDR1 as SGHKS and CDR2 as YYEKEE (reference sequence). Trimming took off 2 bases at V and 4 bases at J, with 12 bases between the two ends. This CDR3 has 15 residues. A v3.0 immunoSEQ assay was performed at survey level. Some clones are missing from TCRdb's copy, which holds only in-frame ones; the method was immunoSEQ multiplex PCR. In the table there are some 24,000 clones, roughly 86% of which are singletons. Comment on this clone: The antigen is not known.

The material sequenced was unsorted PBMCs, taken 1.8 years before starting antiretroviral therapy. This receptor was identified in a man aged 45-65 years with HIV. This chain joins TRBV5-5 and TRBJ2-2, with D maybe TRBD1 (6 bases). The CDR3 DNA follows: TGTGCCAGCAGCTTACAGGGTAGTATCACCGGGGAGCTGTTTTTT. Translated: CASSLQGSITGELFF.